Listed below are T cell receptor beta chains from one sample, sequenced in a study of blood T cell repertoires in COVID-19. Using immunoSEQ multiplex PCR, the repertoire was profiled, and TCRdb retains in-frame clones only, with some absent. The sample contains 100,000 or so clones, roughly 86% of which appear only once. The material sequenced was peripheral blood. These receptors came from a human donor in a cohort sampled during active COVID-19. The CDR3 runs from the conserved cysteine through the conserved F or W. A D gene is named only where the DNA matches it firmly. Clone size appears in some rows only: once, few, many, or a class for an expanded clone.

CDR3: CASSPRTWTGWGTDTQYF; DNA: TGTGCCAGCAGTCCTAGAACATGGACAGGTTGGGGCACAGATACGCAGTATTTT; D: TRBD1; V: TRBV27; J: TRBJ2-3; size: NA
CDR3: CASALLGQGDGYTF; DNA: TGTGCCAGTGCGTTATTGGGACAGGGGGATGGCTACACCTTC; D: TRBD1; V: TRBV19; J: TRBJ1-2; size: NA
CDR3: CASREGGEQYF; DNA: TGTGCCAGTAGGGAAGGGGGCGAGCAGTACTTC; D: NA; V: TRBV19; J: TRBJ2-7; size: few
CDR3: CASSLSTSVRWYEQYF; DNA: TGTGCCAGCAGCCTATCGACTAGCGTAAGATGGTACGAGCAGTACTTC; D: TRBD2; V: TRBV7-2; J: TRBJ2-7; size: NA
CDR3: CASSPASSSGANVLTF; DNA: TGTGCCAGCAGTCCCGCCTCGAGCTCTGGGGCCAACGTCCTGACTTTC; D: NA; V: TRBV6-6; J: TRBJ2-6; size: NA
CDR3: CASSWGGASPEAFF; DNA: TGCGCCAGCAGCTGGGGGGGGGCGAGCCCTGAAGCTTTCTTT; D: NA; V: TRBV5-1; J: TRBJ1-1; size: NA
CDR3: CASTSSRGTEAFF; DNA: TGTGCCAGCACCTCCTCAAGAGGGACTGAAGCTTTCTTT; D: NA; V: TRBV2; J: TRBJ1-1; size: NA
CDR3: CASSLSAGSYEQYF; DNA: TGTGCCAGCAGCTTATCTGCAGGCTCCTACGAGCAGTACTTC; D: NA; V: TRBV7-6; J: TRBJ2-7; size: once
CDR3: CASIPVLTDTQYF; DNA: TGTGCCAGCATCCCGGTGCTCACAGATACGCAGTATTTT; D: NA; V: TRBV28; J: TRBJ2-3; size: once
CDR3: CASSILAGGPGEQYF; DNA: TGTGCCAGCAGCATACTAGCGGGAGGGCCAGGGGAGCAGTACTTC; D: TRBD2; V: TRBV6-2/TRBV6-3; J: TRBJ2-7; size: NA
CDR3: CASSQTRTSEQYF; DNA: TGTGCCAGCAGCCAAACTAGGACTAGCGAGCAGTACTTC; D: TRBD2; V: TRBV6-4; J: TRBJ2-7; size: NA
CDR3: CASSRAGGPGGETQYF; DNA: TGTGCCAGCAGCCGTGCGGGAGGGCCTGGGGGAGAGACCCAGTACTTC; D: TRBD2; V: TRBV14; J: TRBJ2-5; size: NA
CDR3: CASSEWGRGGTEAFF; DNA: TGTGCCAGCAGTGAATGGGGCAGGGGTGGGACTGAAGCTTTCTTT; D: NA; V: TRBV25-1; J: TRBJ1-1; size: NA
CDR3: CASSLAETVPYGYTF; DNA: TGTGCCAGCAGCTTAGCGGAGACGGTACCCTATGGCTACACCTTC; D: NA; V: TRBV7-9; J: TRBJ1-2; size: NA
CDR3: CASSLAVGRAYEQYF; DNA: TGTGCCAGCAGTTTAGCGGTGGGGAGGGCCTACGAGCAGTACTTC; D: TRBD2; V: TRBV27; J: TRBJ2-7; size: NA
CDR3: CASSGDSYEQYF; DNA: TGTGCCAGCAGCGGAGACAGCTACGAGCAGTACTTC; D: NA; V: TRBV5-5; J: TRBJ2-7; size: NA
CDR3: CASSIEITGSAHEQYF; DNA: TGTGCCAGTAGTATAGAAATCACAGGTTCGGCCCACGAGCAGTACTTC; D: NA; V: TRBV19; J: TRBJ2-7; size: NA
CDR3: CASSTRTDYGYTF; DNA: TGTGCCAGCAGTACCCGGACAGACTATGGCTACACCTTC; D: NA; V: TRBV28; J: TRBJ1-2; size: NA
CDR3: CASRVYRIGGEKLFF; DNA: TGTGCCAGCAGGGTATACCGGATCGGCGGTGAAAAACTGTTTTTT; D: NA; V: TRBV2; J: TRBJ1-4; size: NA
CDR3: CASSPEGGTEAFF; DNA: TGTGCCAGCTCACCCGAGGGGGGGACTGAAGCTTTCTTT; D: NA; V: TRBV18; J: TRBJ1-1; size: NA
CDR3: CASSPRQGLGEAFF; DNA: TGCGCCAGCAGCCCGAGACAGGGTTTAGGTGAAGCTTTCTTT; D: TRBD1; V: TRBV5-1; J: TRBJ1-1; size: NA
CDR3: CASSPTGGRYEQYF; DNA: TGTGCCAGCAGCCCGACAGGGGGCCGATACGAGCAGTACTTC; D: TRBD1; V: TRBV28; J: TRBJ2-7; size: NA
CDR3: CASSPARTGGRAAKNIQYF; DNA: TGTGCCAGCAGCCCGGCCCGGACAGGGGGCAGGGCTGCCAAAAACATTCAGTACTTC; D: TRBD1; V: TRBV7-2; J: TRBJ2-4; size: NA
CDR3: CASSLGQGANQPQHF; DNA: TGTGCCAGCAGCTTAGGACAGGGGGCAAATCAGCCCCAGCATTTT; D: TRBD1; V: TRBV7-9; J: TRBJ1-5; size: NA
CDR3: CASSLTAPGAGRNEQFF; DNA: TGTGCCAGCAGCTTAACGGCCCCAGGGGCGGGCAGGAATGAGCAGTTCTTC; D: NA; V: TRBV7-3; J: TRBJ2-1; size: NA
CDR3: CATSRDPLPSTVGVQYF; DNA: TGTGCCACCAGCAGAGATCCCCTGCCATCCACGGTTGGAGTTCAGTACTTC; D: NA; V: TRBV15; J: TRBJ2-4; size: NA
CDR3: CASSLQTSGQETQYF; DNA: TGCGCCAGCAGCTTGCAGACTAGCGGACAAGAGACCCAGTACTTC; D: TRBD2; V: TRBV5-1; J: TRBJ2-5; size: NA
CDR3: CASSVSSSGNTIYF; DNA: TGTGCCAGTAGTGTATCCTCGTCTGGAAACACCATATATTTT; D: NA; V: TRBV19; J: TRBJ1-3; size: few
CDR3: CASSYLQVPGGYTF; DNA: TGTGCCAGCAGCTATCTACAGGTCCCAGGCGGCTACACCTTC; D: NA; V: TRBV11-2; J: TRBJ1-2; size: NA
CDR3: CASTRGLAYHYEQYF; DNA: TGTGCCAGCACTCGGGGACTAGCATATCACTACGAGCAGTACTTC; D: TRBD2; V: TRBV2; J: TRBJ2-7; size: NA
CDR3: CASALSGANVLTF; DNA: TGTGCCAGCGCTCTATCTGGGGCCAACGTCCTGACTTTC; D: NA; V: TRBV5-4; J: TRBJ2-6; size: NA
CDR3: CASSTGIAGTGELFF; DNA: TGTGCCAGCAGTACAGGAATAGCGGGCACCGGGGAGCTGTTTTTT; D: TRBD2; V: TRBV6-5; J: TRBJ2-2; size: few
CDR3: CASSGGLAGLYNEQFF; DNA: TGCGCCAGCAGCGGGGGACTAGCGGGACTCTACAATGAGCAGTTCTTC; D: TRBD2; V: TRBV5-1; J: TRBJ2-1; size: NA
CDR3: CASSREQGTVGYEQYF; DNA: TGCGCCAGCAGTCGAGAACAGGGTACGGTAGGGTACGAGCAGTACTTC; D: NA; V: TRBV5-1; J: TRBJ2-7; size: once
CDR3: CASSRDSPSGANVLTF; DNA: TGTGCCAGCAGCCGTGACTCGCCCTCTGGGGCCAACGTCCTGACTTTC; D: NA; V: TRBV4-2; J: TRBJ2-6; size: NA
CDR3: CASSVEANSPLHF; DNA: TGTGCCAGCAGTGTGGAGGCGAATTCACCCCTCCACTTT; D: NA; V: TRBV6-4; J: TRBJ1-6; size: NA
CDR3: CASNEKPGQGAIRELFF; DNA: TGCGCCAGCAACGAAAAGCCGGGACAGGGGGCAATCAGGGAGCTGTTTTTT; D: TRBD1; V: TRBV5-1; J: TRBJ2-2; size: NA
CDR3: CASSLFTGTDTQYF; DNA: TGTGCCAGCAGTTTATTTACAGGGACGGATACGCAGTATTTT; D: NA; V: TRBV27; J: TRBJ2-3; size: NA
CDR3: CATSDPRARTSRYNEQFF; DNA: TGTGCCACCAGTGACCCGCGAGCCCGGACTAGCAGATACAATGAGCAGTTCTTC; D: TRBD2; V: TRBV24-1; J: TRBJ2-1; size: NA
CDR3: CASSLGTVRADTQYF; DNA: TGTGCCAGCAGTCTCGGGACAGTTAGAGCAGATACGCAGTATTTT; D: TRBD1; V: TRBV28; J: TRBJ2-3; size: NA
CDR3: CASSVSYSNYGYTF; DNA: TGTGCCAGCAGCGTTTCTTACAGCAACTATGGCTACACCTTC; D: NA; V: TRBV5-4; J: TRBJ1-2; size: NA
CDR3: CASSLVTGAGELFF; DNA: TGTGCCAGCAGCTTAGTAACAGGCGCCGGGGAGCTGTTTTTT; D: NA; V: TRBV7-2; J: TRBJ2-2; size: once
CDR3: CASWGQGSTEAFF; DNA: TGTGCCAGTTGGGGACAGGGGTCAACTGAAGCTTTCTTT; D: TRBD1; V: TRBV28; J: TRBJ1-1; size: NA
CDR3: CASSLRGTYTGELFF; DNA: TGTGCCAGCAGCTTACGGGGAACTTACACCGGGGAGCTGTTTTTT; D: NA; V: TRBV11-3; J: TRBJ2-2; size: NA
CDR3: CATLGSPIITGELFF; DNA: TGTGCCACCCTCGGGAGCCCAATTATAACCGGGGAGCTGTTTTTT; D: NA; V: TRBV19; J: TRBJ2-2; size: NA
CDR3: CASSQSQAGLYGYTF; DNA: TGTGCCAGCAGCCAAAGTCAGGCAGGCTTGTATGGCTACACCTTC; D: NA; V: TRBV7-8; J: TRBJ1-2; size: NA
CDR3: CASSSGTSGTNEQFF; DNA: TGTGCCAGCAGCTCCGGGACTAGCGGGACCAATGAGCAGTTCTTC; D: TRBD2; V: TRBV7-3; J: TRBJ2-1; size: once
CDR3: CASSLLAGGNNEQFF; DNA: TGTGCCAGCAGTTTGCTAGCGGGAGGGAACAATGAGCAGTTCTTC; D: TRBD2; V: TRBV28; J: TRBJ2-1; size: large
CDR3: CASSWGTGGRNEQFF; DNA: TGTGCCAGCAGCTGGGGGACAGGGGGCCGGAATGAGCAGTTCTTC; D: TRBD1; V: TRBV5-8; J: TRBJ2-1; size: NA
CDR3: CASSLPGTQSTDTQYF; DNA: TGTGCCAGCAGCCTACCCGGGACACAGAGCACAGATACGCAGTATTTT; D: NA; V: TRBV5-8; J: TRBJ2-3; size: once
CDR3: CATSRGQEAFF; DNA: TGTGCCACCAGCAGAGGACAAGAAGCTTTCTTT; D: NA; V: TRBV15; J: TRBJ1-1; size: NA
CDR3: CASSQVQGGNQPQHF; DNA: TGCGCCAGCAGCCAAGTACAGGGAGGCAATCAGCCCCAGCATTTT; D: NA; V: TRBV4-1; J: TRBJ1-5; size: NA